The rows below give T cell receptor beta chains drawn from one sample of a study of blood T cell repertoires in COVID-19. TCRdb's copy holds only in-frame clones and misses some; the assay was immunoSEQ multiplex PCR. The data contain roughly 230,000 clones, roughly 85% of them singletons. Sequencing input: peripheral blood. Source of these receptors: a woman of 80 years or more with acute or convalescent COVID-19. Each CDR3 is given with its conserved first and last residue. The D gene is left open where the match is weak. Some rows have no size entry. The others give once, few or many, or a class for an expanded clone.

abundance: -
v_gene: TRBV5-8
j_gene: TRBJ1-2
d_gene: TRBD1
CDR3aa: CASSQDRGPRGYTF
CDR3nt: TGTGCCAGCAGCCAGGACAGGGGGCCGAGGGGCTACACCTTC

abundance: -
v_gene: TRBV9
j_gene: TRBJ2-3
d_gene: -
CDR3aa: CASSVGVSDTQYF
CDR3nt: TGTGCCAGCAGCGTAGGAGTGTCCGATACGCAGTATTTT

abundance: -
v_gene: TRBV6-6
j_gene: TRBJ1-5
d_gene: -
CDR3aa: CASSVQGLSNQPQHF
CDR3nt: TGTGCCAGCAGTGTTCAGGGGCTTAGCAATCAGCCCCAGCATTTT

abundance: -
v_gene: TRBV29-1
j_gene: TRBJ1-2
d_gene: -
CDR3aa: CSVGAVNYGYTF
CDR3nt: TGCAGCGTTGGGGCCGTTAACTATGGCTACACCTTC

abundance: -
v_gene: TRBV5-6
j_gene: TRBJ1-6
d_gene: -
CDR3aa: CASRVWGPNSPLHF
CDR3nt: TGTGCCAGCAGGGTGTGGGGGCCTAATTCACCCCTCCACTTT

abundance: -
v_gene: TRBV2
j_gene: TRBJ1-1
d_gene: -
CDR3aa: CACRVGALQNTEAFF
CDR3nt: TGTGCCTGCCGGGTGGGGGCCCTGCAGAACACTGAAGCTTTCTTT

abundance: -
v_gene: TRBV3-1/TRBV3-2
j_gene: TRBJ1-6
d_gene: -
CDR3aa: CASSPGIGNSPLHF
CDR3nt: TGTGCCAGCAGCCCGGGAATCGGGAATTCACCCCTCCACTTT

abundance: -
v_gene: TRBV27
j_gene: TRBJ1-6
d_gene: TRBD1
CDR3aa: CASSSSWTGDSPLHF
CDR3nt: TGTGCCAGCAGTTCTTCATGGACAGGGGATTCACCCCTCCACTTT

abundance: -
v_gene: TRBV4-1
j_gene: TRBJ2-7
d_gene: -
CDR3aa: CASSQDRTYEQYF
CDR3nt: TGCGCCAGCAGCCAAGACAGAACCTACGAGCAGTACTTC

abundance: -
v_gene: TRBV6-2/TRBV6-3
j_gene: TRBJ1-5
d_gene: -
CDR3aa: CASSTVPGQDYYNQPQHF
CDR3nt: TGTGCCAGCAGTACCGTCCCGGGACAAGACTATTACAATCAGCCCCAGCATTTT

abundance: -
v_gene: TRBV3-1/TRBV3-2
j_gene: TRBJ2-3
d_gene: -
CDR3aa: CASSQPPFGGLKQYF
CDR3nt: TGTGCCAGCAGCCAACCACCGTTTGGGGGCCTCAAACAGTATTTT

abundance: -
v_gene: TRBV5-1
j_gene: TRBJ1-1
d_gene: -
CDR3aa: CASSLQGGNTEAFF
CDR3nt: TGCGCCAGCAGCTTACAGGGCGGGAACACTGAAGCTTTCTTT

abundance: few
v_gene: TRBV7-8
j_gene: TRBJ2-6
d_gene: -
CDR3aa: CASTTLGTDSGANVLTF
CDR3nt: TGTGCCAGCACCACGCTAGGCACCGACTCTGGGGCCAACGTCCTGACTTTC

abundance: once
v_gene: TRBV4-2
j_gene: TRBJ1-2
d_gene: -
CDR3aa: CASSQDQATYGYTF
CDR3nt: TGTGCCAGCAGCCAAGATCAGGCGACCTATGGCTACACCTTC

abundance: -
v_gene: TRBV29-1
j_gene: TRBJ1-2
d_gene: TRBD1
CDR3aa: CSVTDRAPLGYTF
CDR3nt: TGCAGCGTTACTGACAGGGCACCTTTAGGCTACACCTTC

abundance: -
v_gene: TRBV7-6
j_gene: TRBJ2-1
d_gene: TRBD1
CDR3aa: CASSPTWGQGTGNEQFF
CDR3nt: TGTGCCAGCAGCCCAACCTGGGGACAGGGAACGGGCAATGAGCAGTTCTTC

abundance: -
v_gene: TRBV11-2
j_gene: TRBJ1-6
d_gene: TRBD1
CDR3aa: CASITQGAGSPLHF
CDR3nt: TGTGCCAGTATTACACAGGGGGCAGGTTCACCCCTCCACTTT

abundance: -
v_gene: TRBV24-1
j_gene: TRBJ2-3
d_gene: TRBD1
CDR3aa: CATSDDRAGTQYF
CDR3nt: TGTGCCACCAGTGACGACAGGGCAGGTACGCAGTATTTT

abundance: -
v_gene: TRBV19
j_gene: TRBJ1-5
d_gene: -
CDR3aa: CASHEHRDNQPQHF
CDR3nt: TGTGCCAGCCATGAGCACAGGGACAATCAGCCCCAGCATTTT

abundance: -
v_gene: TRBV2
j_gene: TRBJ1-1
d_gene: -
CDR3aa: CASSETPGQNTEAFF
CDR3nt: TGTGCCAGCAGTGAAACTCCAGGGCAAAACACTGAAGCTTTCTTT

abundance: -
v_gene: TRBV27
j_gene: TRBJ1-2
d_gene: TRBD1
CDR3aa: CASRNTGGLSYGYTF
CDR3nt: TGTGCCAGCAGAAACACAGGGGGCCTCAGCTATGGCTACACCTTC

abundance: -
v_gene: TRBV27
j_gene: TRBJ2-7
d_gene: -
CDR3aa: CASSLSLGQREQYF
CDR3nt: TGTGCCAGCAGTTTATCTCTCGGACAGCGAGAGCAGTACTTC

abundance: few
v_gene: TRBV19
j_gene: TRBJ2-1
d_gene: TRBD2
CDR3aa: CASSQTSGASSYNEQFF
CDR3nt: TGTGCCAGTAGTCAAACTAGCGGGGCGAGCTCCTACAATGAGCAGTTCTTC

abundance: -
v_gene: TRBV9
j_gene: TRBJ2-3
d_gene: -
CDR3aa: CASSQRTSTDTQYF
CDR3nt: TGTGCCAGCAGCCAGCGGACTAGCACAGATACGCAGTATTTT

abundance: -
v_gene: TRBV5-6
j_gene: TRBJ1-5
d_gene: TRBD1
CDR3aa: CASSATGTGGRGNQPQHF
CDR3nt: TGTGCCAGCAGCGCAACCGGGACAGGGGGCAGGGGCAATCAGCCCCAGCATTTT

abundance: -
v_gene: TRBV5-1
j_gene: TRBJ2-3
d_gene: -
CDR3aa: CASSLGYSDTQYF
CDR3nt: TGCGCCAGCAGCTTGGGTTATTCGGATACGCAGTATTTT

abundance: few
v_gene: TRBV5-4
j_gene: TRBJ2-2
d_gene: TRBD2
CDR3aa: CASSPIAGGTNTGELFF
CDR3nt: TGTGCCAGCAGCCCAATAGCGGGGGGAACGAACACCGGGGAGCTGTTTTTT

abundance: -
v_gene: TRBV5-6
j_gene: TRBJ1-4
d_gene: TRBD1
CDR3aa: CASSQRTGVYEKLFF
CDR3nt: TGTGCCAGCAGCCAGAGGACAGGGGTATATGAAAAACTGTTTTTT

abundance: -
v_gene: TRBV5-4
j_gene: TRBJ1-2
d_gene: TRBD1
CDR3aa: CASSLVQGASYTF
CDR3nt: TGTGCCAGCAGCTTGGTTCAGGGGGCGAGCTACACCTTC

abundance: -
v_gene: TRBV9
j_gene: TRBJ2-3
d_gene: TRBD2
CDR3aa: CASSGLAGGTQYF
CDR3nt: TGTGCCAGTTCGGGACTAGCGGGGGGGACGCAGTATTTT

abundance: -
v_gene: TRBV12-3/TRBV12-4
j_gene: TRBJ1-2
d_gene: -
CDR3aa: CASSLGQNYGYTF
CDR3nt: TGTGCCAGCAGCCTGGGCCAGAACTATGGCTACACCTTC

abundance: -
v_gene: TRBV3-1/TRBV3-2
j_gene: TRBJ1-6
d_gene: -
CDR3aa: CASSQGGGYNSPLHF
CDR3nt: TGTGCCAGCAGCCAAGGCGGGGGCTATAATTCACCCCTCCACTTT

abundance: few
v_gene: TRBV7-9
j_gene: TRBJ1-2
d_gene: TRBD1
CDR3aa: CASSFGQGANNDGYTF
CDR3nt: TGTGCCAGCAGCTTCGGACAGGGGGCAAATAATGATGGCTACACCTTC

abundance: -
v_gene: TRBV5-1
j_gene: TRBJ2-1
d_gene: TRBD2
CDR3aa: CASSTIAGGSYNEQFF
CDR3nt: TGCGCCAGCAGCACAATAGCGGGAGGCTCCTACAATGAGCAGTTCTTC

abundance: -
v_gene: TRBV4-1
j_gene: TRBJ2-2
d_gene: TRBD2
CDR3aa: CASSQVLRLAGRNTGELFF
CDR3nt: TGCGCCAGCAGCCAAGTTCTACGACTAGCGGGGAGAAACACCGGGGAGCTGTTTTTT

abundance: -
v_gene: TRBV5-1
j_gene: TRBJ2-3
d_gene: -
CDR3aa: CASSLAPGTDTQYF
CDR3nt: TGCGCCAGCAGCTTGGCCCCGGGCACAGATACGCAGTATTTT

abundance: -
v_gene: TRBV28
j_gene: TRBJ2-7
d_gene: TRBD2
CDR3aa: CASRLAGGSYEQYF
CDR3nt: TGTGCCAGCAGACTAGCGGGGGGTTCCTACGAGCAGTACTTC

abundance: -
v_gene: TRBV3-1/TRBV3-2
j_gene: TRBJ1-1
d_gene: -
CDR3aa: CASSQEMGRTEAFF
CDR3nt: TGTGCCAGCAGCCAAGAGATGGGGAGGACTGAAGCTTTCTTT

abundance: -
v_gene: TRBV4-2
j_gene: TRBJ1-1
d_gene: -
CDR3aa: CASSQDGLRRVGTEAFF
CDR3nt: TGTGCCAGCAGCCAAGATGGTCTGAGGAGGGTCGGGACTGAAGCTTTCTTT

abundance: -
v_gene: TRBV5-1
j_gene: TRBJ1-5
d_gene: TRBD1
CDR3aa: CASSLDPTGAGQPQHF
CDR3nt: TGCGCCAGCAGCTTGGATCCGACAGGGGCGGGACAGCCCCAGCATTTT

abundance: -
v_gene: TRBV6-5
j_gene: TRBJ1-1
d_gene: TRBD1
CDR3aa: CASSPGTAKTEAFF
CDR3nt: TGTGCCAGCAGTCCCGGGACAGCAAAGACTGAAGCTTTCTTT

abundance: -
v_gene: TRBV25-1
j_gene: TRBJ1-2
d_gene: -
CDR3aa: CASSRANYGYTF
CDR3nt: TGTGCCAGCAGCAGGGCTAACTATGGCTACACCTTC

abundance: once
v_gene: TRBV7-2
j_gene: TRBJ1-6
d_gene: -
CDR3aa: CASSLAYILDSPLHF
CDR3nt: TGTGCCAGCAGCTTAGCGTATATACTCGATTCACCCCTCCACTTT

abundance: few
v_gene: TRBV6-5
j_gene: TRBJ2-2
d_gene: -
CDR3aa: CASRTGNTGELFF
CDR3nt: TGTGCCAGCAGGACAGGCAATACCGGGGAGCTGTTTTTT

abundance: -
v_gene: TRBV5-4
j_gene: TRBJ2-1
d_gene: -
CDR3aa: CASSLSAVSYNEQFF
CDR3nt: TGTGCCAGCAGCTTGTCTGCAGTCTCCTACAATGAGCAGTTCTTC

abundance: -
v_gene: TRBV5-1
j_gene: TRBJ2-7
d_gene: TRBD1
CDR3aa: CASSPSIGTGSLHF
CDR3nt: TGCGCCAGCAGCCCGTCAATTGGGACAGGGAGTCTTCACTTC

abundance: -
v_gene: TRBV11-2
j_gene: TRBJ2-1
d_gene: -
CDR3aa: CASSLARTGVNEQFF
CDR3nt: TGTGCCAGCAGCTTAGCCCGGACGGGGGTAAATGAGCAGTTCTTC

abundance: -
v_gene: TRBV28
j_gene: TRBJ1-3
d_gene: -
CDR3aa: CASTPQIRGNTIYF
CDR3nt: TGTGCCAGCACCCCACAGATACGGGGAAACACCATATATTTT

abundance: -
v_gene: TRBV7-3
j_gene: TRBJ2-1
d_gene: -
CDR3aa: CASSPLGGSSYNEQFF
CDR3nt: TGTGCCAGCAGCCCGTTAGGTGGGAGCTCCTACAATGAGCAGTTCTTC

abundance: -
v_gene: TRBV7-2
j_gene: TRBJ2-5
d_gene: TRBD2
CDR3aa: CASSLQRGGETQYF
CDR3nt: TGTGCCAGCAGCTTACAGCGGGGGGGAGAGACCCAGTACTTC

abundance: -
v_gene: TRBV4-2
j_gene: TRBJ2-7
d_gene: TRBD2
CDR3aa: CASSQGGGRGPYEQYF
CDR3nt: TGTGCCAGCAGCCAAGGCGGGGGGCGGGGACCCTACGAGCAGTACTTC

abundance: -
v_gene: TRBV3-1/TRBV3-2
j_gene: TRBJ2-5
d_gene: TRBD2
CDR3aa: CASSLGLAGQETQYF
CDR3nt: TGTGCCAGCAGCCTCGGACTAGCGGGGCAAGAGACCCAGTACTTC

abundance: -
v_gene: TRBV6-2/TRBV6-3
j_gene: TRBJ2-3
d_gene: -
CDR3aa: CASSYSSSSTDTQYF
CDR3nt: TGTGCCAGCAGTTACTCCAGTTCTAGCACAGATACGCAGTATTTT